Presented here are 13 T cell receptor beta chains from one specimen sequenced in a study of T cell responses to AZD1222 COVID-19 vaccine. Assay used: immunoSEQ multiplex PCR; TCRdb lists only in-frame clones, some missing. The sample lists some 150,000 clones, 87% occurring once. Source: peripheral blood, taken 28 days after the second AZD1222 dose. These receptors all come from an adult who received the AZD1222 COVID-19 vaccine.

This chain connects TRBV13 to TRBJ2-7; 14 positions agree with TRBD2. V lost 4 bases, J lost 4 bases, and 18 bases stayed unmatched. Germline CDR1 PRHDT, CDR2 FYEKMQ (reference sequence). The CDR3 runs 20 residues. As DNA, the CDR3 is TGTGCCAGCAGCTCTCTCGGCGGACTAGCGGGAGGACCCACCCAATACGAGCAGTACTTC. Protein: CASSSLGGLAGGPTQYEQYF.

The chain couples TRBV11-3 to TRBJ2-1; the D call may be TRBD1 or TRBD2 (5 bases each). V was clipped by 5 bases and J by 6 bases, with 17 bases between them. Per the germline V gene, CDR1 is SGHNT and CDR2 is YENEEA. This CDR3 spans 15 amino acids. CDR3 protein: CASSGGHAGLNEQFF. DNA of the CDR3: TGTGCCAGCAGCGGGGGTCACGCTGGACTCAATGAGCAGTTCTTC.

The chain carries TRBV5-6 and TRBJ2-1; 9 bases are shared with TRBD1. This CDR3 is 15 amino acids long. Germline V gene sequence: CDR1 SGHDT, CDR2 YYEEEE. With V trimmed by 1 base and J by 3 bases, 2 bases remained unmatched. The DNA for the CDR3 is TGTGCCAGCAGCTTGACGGGACAGGGCTACAATGAGCAGTTCTTC. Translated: CASSLTGQGYNEQFF. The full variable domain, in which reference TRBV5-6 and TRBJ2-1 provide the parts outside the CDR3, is DAGVTQSPTHLIKTRGQQVTLRCSPKSGHDTVSWYQQALGQGPQFIFQYYEEEERQRGNFPDRFSGHQFPNYSSELNVNALLLGDSALYLCASSLTGQGYNEQFFGPGTRLTVL.

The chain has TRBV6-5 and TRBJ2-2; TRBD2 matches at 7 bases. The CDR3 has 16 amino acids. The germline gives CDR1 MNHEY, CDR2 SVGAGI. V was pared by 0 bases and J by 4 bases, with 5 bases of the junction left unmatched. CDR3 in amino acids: CASSYSPSGATGELFF. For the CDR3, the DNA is TGTGCCAGCAGTTACTCACCTAGCGGAGCCACCGGGGAGCTGTTTTTT.

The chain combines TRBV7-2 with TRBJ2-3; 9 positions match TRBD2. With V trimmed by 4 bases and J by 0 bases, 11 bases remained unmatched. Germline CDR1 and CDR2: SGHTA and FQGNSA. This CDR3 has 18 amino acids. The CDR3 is CASSYNGGGGGSTDTQYF. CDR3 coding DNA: TGTGCCAGCAGCTACAACGGTGGCGGGGGGGGGAGCACAGATACGCAGTATTTT.

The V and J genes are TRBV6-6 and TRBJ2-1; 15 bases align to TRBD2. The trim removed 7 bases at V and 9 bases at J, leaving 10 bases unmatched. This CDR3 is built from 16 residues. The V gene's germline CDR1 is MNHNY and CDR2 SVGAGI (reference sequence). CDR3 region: CASTTGLAGGWSEQFF. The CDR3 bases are TGTGCCAGCACTACGGGACTAGCGGGAGGCTGGAGTGAGCAGTTCTTC.

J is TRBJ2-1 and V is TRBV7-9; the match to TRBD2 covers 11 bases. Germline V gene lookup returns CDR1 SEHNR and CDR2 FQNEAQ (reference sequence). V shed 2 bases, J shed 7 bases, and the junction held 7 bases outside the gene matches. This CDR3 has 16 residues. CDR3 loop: CASSLITTSGSNEQFF. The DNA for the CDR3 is TGTGCCAGCAGCTTAATTACCACTAGCGGGAGTAATGAGCAGTTCTTC. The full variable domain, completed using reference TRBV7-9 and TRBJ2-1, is DTGVSQNPRHKITKRGQNVTFRCDPISEHNRLYWYRQTLGQGPEFLTYFQNEAQLEKSRLLSDRFSAERPKGSFSTLEIQRTEQGDSAMYLCASSLITTSGSNEQFFGPGTRLTVL.

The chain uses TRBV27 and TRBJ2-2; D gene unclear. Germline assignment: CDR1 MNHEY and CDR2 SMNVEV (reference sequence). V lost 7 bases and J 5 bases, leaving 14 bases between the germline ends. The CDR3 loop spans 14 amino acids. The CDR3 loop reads CASTQWQRTGELFF. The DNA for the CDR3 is TGTGCCAGCACCCAATGGCAAAGGACCGGGGAGCTGTTTTTT.

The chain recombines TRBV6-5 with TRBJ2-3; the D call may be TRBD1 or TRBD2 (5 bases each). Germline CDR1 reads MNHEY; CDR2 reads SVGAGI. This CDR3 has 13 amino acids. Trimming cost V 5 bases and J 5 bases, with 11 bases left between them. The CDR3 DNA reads TGTGCCAGCAGTCCTACTGGGGGAGATACGCAGTATTTT. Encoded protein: CASSPTGGDTQYF.

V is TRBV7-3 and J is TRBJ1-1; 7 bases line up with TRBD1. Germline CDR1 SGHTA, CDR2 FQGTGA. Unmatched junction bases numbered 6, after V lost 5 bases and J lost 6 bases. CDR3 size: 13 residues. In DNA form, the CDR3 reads TGTGCCAGCAGCACCGACAGGGCGGCTGAAGCTTTCTTT. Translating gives CASSTDRAAEAFF.

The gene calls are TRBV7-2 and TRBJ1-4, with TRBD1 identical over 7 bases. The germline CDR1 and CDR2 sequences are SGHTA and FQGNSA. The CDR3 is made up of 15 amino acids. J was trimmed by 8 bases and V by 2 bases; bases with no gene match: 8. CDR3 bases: TGTGCCAGCAGCTTAAGAGACAGGGTTGGCGAAAAACTGTTTTTT. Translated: CASSLRDRVGEKLFF.

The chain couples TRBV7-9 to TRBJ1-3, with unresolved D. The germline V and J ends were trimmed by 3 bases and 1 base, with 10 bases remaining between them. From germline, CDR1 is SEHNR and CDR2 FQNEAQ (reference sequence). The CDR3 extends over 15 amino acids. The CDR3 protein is CASSFSQISGNTIYF. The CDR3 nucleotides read TGTGCCAGCAGCTTCTCCCAGATATCTGGAAACACCATATATTTT.

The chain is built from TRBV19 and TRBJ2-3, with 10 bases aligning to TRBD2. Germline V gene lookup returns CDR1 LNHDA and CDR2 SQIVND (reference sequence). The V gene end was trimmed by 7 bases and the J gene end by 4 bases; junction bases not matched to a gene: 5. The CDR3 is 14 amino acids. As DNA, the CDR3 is TGTGCCAGTAATCAGCGGGAGGGTTCAGATACGCAGTATTTT. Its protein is CASNQREGSDTQYF.